What follows is one TCR beta chain and its context. Its target is not known. These data originate in a study of cytomegalovirus exposure and HLA in healthy donors. Turning to the study itself: A previous analysis identified 100 million to 120 million unique TCR beta sequences derived from roughly 190 million T cells. There were some 400 genotyped donors. Of these, roughly 80% fell in the genetic ancestry cluster associated with self-reported Caucasian donors. General study results and limits: Specificity for CMV antigens was confirmed in vitro for three of the CMV-associated chains.

The CDR3 consists of 13 residues. Losses at the gene ends were 4 bases for V and 2 bases for J; bases not matched to a gene: 1. Germline CDR1 is SNHLY and CDR2 is FYNNEI. Use of 60 Vbeta and 13 Jbeta primers characterized the PCR. The authors' processing: In a later analysis, the count reached tens of millions of unique TCR beta chains, with 10 million to 14 million shared. Assay used: immunoSEQ multiplex PCR; TCRdb lists only in-frame clones, some missing. From that table come the V and J calls and clone size; the DNA was used to work out D and trimming. The profile covers more than 45,000 clones, with 60% to 80% appearing a single time and around 2.5% taken by the ten largest.

Sequencing was performed on PBMCs. This TCR was sampled from a middle-aged woman in good health and CMV-seropositive. The chain has TRBV2 and TRBJ1-1, with TRBD1 identical over 7 bases. CDR3: CASSGDRNTEAFF. DNA of the CDR3: TGTGCCAGCAGTGGGGACAGAAACACTGAAGCTTTCTTT.